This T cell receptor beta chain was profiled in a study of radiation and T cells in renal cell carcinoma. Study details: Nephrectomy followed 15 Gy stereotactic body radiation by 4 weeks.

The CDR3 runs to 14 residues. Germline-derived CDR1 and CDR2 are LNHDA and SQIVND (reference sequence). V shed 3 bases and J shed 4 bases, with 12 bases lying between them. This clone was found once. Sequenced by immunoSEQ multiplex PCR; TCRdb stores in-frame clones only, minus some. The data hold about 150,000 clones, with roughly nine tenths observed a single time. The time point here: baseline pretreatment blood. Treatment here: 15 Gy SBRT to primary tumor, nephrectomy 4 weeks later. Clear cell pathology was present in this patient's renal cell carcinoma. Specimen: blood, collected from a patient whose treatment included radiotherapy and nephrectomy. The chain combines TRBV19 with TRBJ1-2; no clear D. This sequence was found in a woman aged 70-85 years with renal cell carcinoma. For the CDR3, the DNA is TGTGCCAGTAGTATGGGTCAGACCACCTATGGCTACACCTTC. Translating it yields CASSMGQTTYGYTF. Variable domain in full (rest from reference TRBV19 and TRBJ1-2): DGGITQSPKYLFRKEGQNVTLSCEQNLNHDAMYWYRQDPGQGLRLIYYSQIVNDFQKGDIAEGYSVSREKKESFPLTVTSAQKNPTAFYLCASSMGQTTYGYTFGSGTRLTVV.